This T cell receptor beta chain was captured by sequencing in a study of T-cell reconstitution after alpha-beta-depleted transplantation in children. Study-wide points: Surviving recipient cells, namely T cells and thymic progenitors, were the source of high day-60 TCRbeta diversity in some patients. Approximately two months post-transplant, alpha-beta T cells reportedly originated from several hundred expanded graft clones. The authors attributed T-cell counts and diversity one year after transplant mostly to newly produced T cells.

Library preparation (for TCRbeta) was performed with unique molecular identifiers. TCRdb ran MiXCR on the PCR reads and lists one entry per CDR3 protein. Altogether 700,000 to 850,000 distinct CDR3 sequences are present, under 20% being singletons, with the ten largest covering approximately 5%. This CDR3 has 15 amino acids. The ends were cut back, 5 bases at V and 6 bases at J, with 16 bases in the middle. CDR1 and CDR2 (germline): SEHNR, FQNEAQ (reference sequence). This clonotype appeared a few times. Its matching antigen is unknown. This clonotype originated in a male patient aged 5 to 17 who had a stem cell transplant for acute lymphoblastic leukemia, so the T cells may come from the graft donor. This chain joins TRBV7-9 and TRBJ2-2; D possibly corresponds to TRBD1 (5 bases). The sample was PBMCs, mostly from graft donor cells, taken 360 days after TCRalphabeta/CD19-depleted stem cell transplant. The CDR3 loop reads CASSTAGLEAGELFF. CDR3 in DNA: TGTGCCAGCAGCACCGCAGGGTTGGAAGCCGGGGAGCTGTTTTTT.